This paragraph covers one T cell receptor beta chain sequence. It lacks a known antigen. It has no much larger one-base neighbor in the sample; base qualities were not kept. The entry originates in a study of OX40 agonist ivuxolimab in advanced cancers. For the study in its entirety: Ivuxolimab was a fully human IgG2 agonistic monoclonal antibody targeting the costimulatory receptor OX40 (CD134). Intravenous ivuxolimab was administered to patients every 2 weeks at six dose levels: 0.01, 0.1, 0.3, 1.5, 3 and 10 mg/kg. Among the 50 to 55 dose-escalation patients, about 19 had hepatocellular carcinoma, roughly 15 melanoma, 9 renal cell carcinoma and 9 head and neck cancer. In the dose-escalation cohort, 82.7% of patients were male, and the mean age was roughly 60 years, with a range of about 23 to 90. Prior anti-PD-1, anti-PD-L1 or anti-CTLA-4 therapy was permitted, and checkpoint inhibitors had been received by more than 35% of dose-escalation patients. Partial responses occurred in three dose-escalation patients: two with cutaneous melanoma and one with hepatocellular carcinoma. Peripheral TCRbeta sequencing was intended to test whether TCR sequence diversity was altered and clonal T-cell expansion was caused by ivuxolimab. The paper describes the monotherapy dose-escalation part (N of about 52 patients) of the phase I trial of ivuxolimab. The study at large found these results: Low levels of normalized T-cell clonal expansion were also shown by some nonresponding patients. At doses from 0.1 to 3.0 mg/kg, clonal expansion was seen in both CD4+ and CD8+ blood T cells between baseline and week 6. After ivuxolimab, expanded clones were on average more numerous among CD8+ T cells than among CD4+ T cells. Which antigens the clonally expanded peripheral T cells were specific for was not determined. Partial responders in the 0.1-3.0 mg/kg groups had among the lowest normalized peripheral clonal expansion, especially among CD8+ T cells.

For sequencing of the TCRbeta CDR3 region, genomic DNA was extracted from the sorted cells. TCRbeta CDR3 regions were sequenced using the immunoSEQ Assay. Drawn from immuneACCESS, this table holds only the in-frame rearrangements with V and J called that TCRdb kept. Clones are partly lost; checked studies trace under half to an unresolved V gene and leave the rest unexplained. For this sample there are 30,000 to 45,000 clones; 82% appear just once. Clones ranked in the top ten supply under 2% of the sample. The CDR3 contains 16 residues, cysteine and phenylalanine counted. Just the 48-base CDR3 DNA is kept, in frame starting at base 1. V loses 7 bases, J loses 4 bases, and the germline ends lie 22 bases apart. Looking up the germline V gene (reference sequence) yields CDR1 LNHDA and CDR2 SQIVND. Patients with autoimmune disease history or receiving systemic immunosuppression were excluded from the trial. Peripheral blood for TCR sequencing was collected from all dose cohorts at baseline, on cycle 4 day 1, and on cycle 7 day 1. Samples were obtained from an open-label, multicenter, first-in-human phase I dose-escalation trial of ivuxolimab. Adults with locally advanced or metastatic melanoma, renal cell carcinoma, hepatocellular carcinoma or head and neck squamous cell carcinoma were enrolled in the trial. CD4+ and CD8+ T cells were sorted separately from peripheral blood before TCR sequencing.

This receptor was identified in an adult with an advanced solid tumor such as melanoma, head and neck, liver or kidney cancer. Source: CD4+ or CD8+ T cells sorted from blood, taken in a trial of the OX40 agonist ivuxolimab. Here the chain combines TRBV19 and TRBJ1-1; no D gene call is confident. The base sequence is TGTGCCAGTATAGGGCAGAAAGCCACCCTTACCACTGAAGCTTTCTTT. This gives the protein CASIGQKATLTTEAFF.